This TCR beta chain was observed in a study of shared clonotypes between healthy human individuals. Findings and caveats of the study: Some naive CD4 clonotypes, 5% to 5.5%, turned up in common across a handful of donors.

V was pared by 6 bases and J by 6 bases, with 23 bases between. Germline V lookup: CDR1 MDHEN, CDR2 SYDVKM. This CDR3 has 17 residues. It was CD45RO-negative cells, positively selected for CCR7, that made up naive CD8 cells, with terminally differentiated effector memory CD45RA+ cells excluded. Genomic DNA belonging to each subset was distributed in equal measure over several immunoSEQ plates. The input for sorted-subset replicate PCRs was approximately 210 ng DNA, around 27,000 T cell genomes. Only in-frame clones appear in the TCRdb table, and some are missing; sequencing was by immunoSEQ multiplex PCR. Among fewer than 1 million clones listed, about 96% were seen once. Concerning this clone itself: Its antigen is not known.

Sequencing used naive CD8+ T cells sorted from blood. The chain links TRBV28 to TRBJ1-4; a possible D gene is TRBD1 (6 bases). The TCR originated in a young man in good health. Written as DNA, the CDR3 is TGTGCCAGCAGCCTAATCTTTAAGATGGGGGCGGATGAAAAACTGTTTTTT. This translates into CASSLIFKMGADEKLFF. The variable domain in full, completed from reference TRBV28 and TRBJ1-4, reads DVKVTQSSRYLVKRTGEKVFLECVQDMDHENMFWYRQDPGLGLRLIYFSYDVKMKEKGDIPEGYSVSREKKERFSLILESASTNQTSMYLCASSLIFKMGADEKLFFGSGTQLSVL.